Following are 8 T cell receptor beta chains from one sample sequenced in a study of human T cells and chemical hapten exposure. Specified time point: patch test 1, 2 weeks after DPC sensitization. Treatment denoted: therapeutic diphenylcyclopropenone sensitization with weekly scalp DPC. TCRdb ran MiXCR on the RACE reads and lists one entry per CDR3 protein. Seen here are 75,000 to 95,000 distinct CDR3 sequences, 10% to 15% observed once, and the top ten hold 3.5%. Specimen: whole blood, collected in connection with sensitization to the hapten diphenylcyclopropenone (DPC). All receptors derive from a woman in her sixties with alopecia areata. Some clones in this sample may be carry-over from other donors' samples.

At least ten counts were recorded for this clonotype. The chain is built from TRBV29-1 and TRBJ1-2; 7 positions agree with TRBD1. Per the germline V gene, CDR1 is SQVTM and CDR2 is ANQGSEA. Trimming at V came to 2 bases and at J to 5 bases, leaving 5 bases not matched to a gene. The CDR3 length is 13 residues. CDR3 nucleotides: TGCAGCGTTGAACGCGTCAGGGGGTATGGCTACACCTTC. As protein: CSVERVRGYGYTF.

This clonotype was counted a single time. Since a much larger clone is just one base distant, this may be a read error. This chain joins TRBV7-6 and TRBJ2-7; 12 nucleotides match TRBD2. Germline V gene sequence: CDR1 SGHVS, CDR2 FNYEAQ. There are 15 residues in the CDR3. DNA of the CDR3: TGTGCCAGCAGCCTCCAGACTAGCGGGGGCCGTGGGCAGAACTTC. Its translation: CASSLQTSGGRGQNF.

There are a few counts of this clonotype. The junction does not match germline at one end; this may be a read error. This rearrangement joins TRBV7-7 to TRBJ1-2; 10 nucleotides match TRBD1. CDR1 is SSHAT and CDR2 is FNYEAQ in the germline V gene (reference sequence). There are 18 residues in the CDR3. CDR3 bases: TGTGCTAGCAGCCCAGCCCGGGACAGGGGAGATTTATTAAGCGGCTACACCTTC. Translated, it gives CASSPARDRGDLLSGYTF.

V and J are TRBV5-1 and TRBJ1-3, with D unresolved. Germline V gene data show CDR1 as SGHRS and CDR2 as YFSETQ. This CDR3 spans 15 amino acids. The germline V and J ends were trimmed by 7 bases and 1 base, with 15 bases remaining between them. CDR3 residues: CASSLYGLSGNTIYF. Written as DNA, the CDR3 is TGCGCCAGCTCCCTCTACGGGTTATCTGGAAACACCATATATTTT.

The rearrangement uses TRBV29-1 and TRBJ2-1, with D uncertain. The CDR3 is made up of 11 amino acids. Germline V lookup: CDR1 SQVTM, CDR2 ANQGSEA. Trimming cost V 6 bases and J 2 bases, with 5 bases left between them. The DNA of the CDR3 is TGCAGCGTAGGACCCTACAATGAGCAGTTCTTC. Translating gives CSVGPYNEQFF.

This clonotype was seen a handful of times. The CDR3 DNA is TGCAGCGTCGAGCAATATGGCTACACCTTC. This gives the protein CSVEQYGYTF. The chain is built from TRBV29-1 and TRBJ1-2; D unclear. V was cut by 6 bases and J by 5 bases, with 7 bases left in between. There are 10 residues in the CDR3. Germline V gene data show CDR1 as SQVTM and CDR2 as ANQGSEA.

This clonotype was recorded at least ten times. V usage is TRBV10-3 and J usage is TRBJ2-2; D is perhaps TRBD2 (5 bases). Germline V gives CDR1 ENHRY, CDR2 SYGVKD. This CDR3 has 14 amino acids. V lost 7 bases to trimming and J lost 3 bases, with 12 bases between them. Here the CDR3 reads CAITPVGDTGELFF. The CDR3 DNA follows: TGTGCCATCACCCCCGTCGGGGACACCGGGGAGCTGTTTTTT.

Ten or more counts support this clonotype. The V gene is TRBV5-1, the J gene TRBJ2-1, with 15 bases fitting TRBD2. Germline values: CDR1 SGHRS, CDR2 YFSETQ. The CDR3 totals 18 residues. The trim removed 4 bases at V and 0 bases at J, leaving 5 bases unmatched. CDR3 sequence: CASSAGLAGGPSYNEQFF. Here the CDR3 DNA reads TGCGCCAGCAGCGCTGGACTAGCGGGGGGGCCCTCCTACAATGAGCAGTTCTTC.